The 13 T cell receptor beta chains below all came from one sample that was sequenced in a study of blood T cell repertoires in COVID-19 (dated by TCRdb to the early 2020s). Receptors were amplified or captured by the immunoSEQ multiplex PCR assay. TCRdb provides this immuneACCESS table in a form limited to in-frame rearrangements. Some clones are lacking; in checked studies, under half of them reflect an unresolved V gene, and why the rest are absent is not known. The sample profile shows around 260,000 clones; approximately 81% of them were found once. The ten largest clones take up under 5.5% of the sample. Material: peripheral blood. Source of these receptors: a man in his 60s with acute or convalescent COVID-19.

This rearrangement joins TRBV20-1 to TRBJ1-2; D unclear. Trimming took off 6 bases at V and 8 bases at J, with 10 bases between the two ends. The CDR3 sequence is 10 residues long. The germline CDR1 and CDR2 sequences are DFQATT and SNEGSKA (reference sequence). This chain's CDR3 is CSAPEQGYTF. The DNA for the CDR3 is TGCAGTGCCCCCGAACAAGGCTACACCTTC.

This clone showed up just a few times. This chain links TRBV19 with TRBJ1-1, with D unresolved. The CDR3 is 13 residues long. CDR1 LNHDA and CDR2 SQIVND come from the germline V gene (reference sequence). V lost 6 bases and J 10 bases, leaving 18 bases between the germline ends. CDR3 in DNA: TGTGCCAGTAGCCAAAACCTACATGGAGGAGCTTTCTTT. Translated, it gives CASSQNLHGGAFF.

The chain employs TRBV19 and TRBJ2-7; 7 bases match TRBD1. Germline trimming cut 1 base from V and 4 bases from J; bases unmatched to any gene: 7. The CDR3 totals 15 residues. In germline, CDR1 is LNHDA, CDR2 SQIVND (reference sequence). This chain's CDR3 is CASSIAIGTEYEQYF. The CDR3 nucleotides are TGTGCCAGTAGTATAGCGATCGGGACAGAGTACGAGCAGTACTTC.

This chain connects TRBV12-3 or TRBV12-4 to TRBJ2-7; 7 nucleotides agree with TRBD2. The CDR3 extends over 12 amino acids. Losses at the gene ends were 8 bases for V and 3 bases for J; bases not matched to a gene: 4. The CDR3 DNA sequence: TGTGCCAGCCGGGGGGTTTTCTACGAGCAGTACTTC. Protein sequence: CASRGVFYEQYF.

This chain links TRBV5-1 with TRBJ2-3; 14 nucleotides line up with TRBD2. CDR1 SGHRS and CDR2 YFSETQ come from the germline V gene. The CDR3 loop spans 16 amino acids. V was pared by 0 bases and J by 5 bases, with 2 bases of the junction left unmatched. CDR3 protein: CASSLAGTSGRDTQYF. As DNA, the CDR3 is TGCGCCAGCAGCTTGGCCGGGACTAGCGGGAGAGATACGCAGTATTTT.

This clone was seen a single time. The chain employs TRBV7-3 and TRBJ1-1, with D maybe TRBD1 (5 bases). Per the germline V gene, CDR1 is SGHTA and CDR2 is FQGTGA. Between the trimmed V and J ends, which lost 3 bases and 4 bases, there was a span of 12 bases. The CDR3 runs to 14 residues. CDR3 sequence reads: CASSFGGGSTEAFF. CDR3 bases: TGTGCCAGCAGCTTCGGGGGAGGGAGCACTGAAGCTTTCTTT.

The V and J genes are TRBV4-1 and TRBJ2-1, with TRBD1 matching over 8 bases. J lost 1 base, V lost 0 bases, and 2 bases had no gene match. Germline V gives CDR1 MGHRA, CDR2 YSYEKL. The CDR3 is 16 residues long. The CDR3 protein is CASSQEQGDSYNEQFF. Written as DNA, the CDR3 is TGCGCCAGCAGCCAAGAACAGGGGGATTCCTACAATGAGCAGTTCTTC.

The rearrangement links TRBV10-3 to TRBJ2-1; 14 bases match TRBD2. The germline V gene has CDR1 ENHRY and CDR2 SYGVKD. CDR3 length: 18 amino acids. The V segment lost 2 bases and the J segment 2 bases; nucleotides outside the gene matches: 5. The CDR3 sequence is CAISETGLAGVTYNEQFF. The CDR3 nucleotides read TGTGCCATCAGTGAGACGGGACTAGCGGGGGTAACCTACAATGAGCAGTTCTTC.

V and J are TRBV28 and TRBJ1-2; D is ambiguous. Trimming left V 10 bases short and J 8 bases short, with 20 bases between. The germline V gene has CDR1 MDHEN and CDR2 SYDVKM. CDR3 length equals 13 residues. The CDR3 reads CATPGAGMRGYTF. CDR3 coding DNA: TGTGCCACCCCGGGTGCGGGGATGAGAGGCTACACCTTC.

The chain recombines TRBV10-3 with TRBJ1-2; the match to TRBD1 covers 7 bases. Losses at the gene ends were 4 bases for V and 8 bases for J; bases not matched to a gene: 10. CDR1 is ENHRY and CDR2 is SYGVKD in the germline V gene. The CDR3 length is 14 residues. The CDR3 coding sequence is TGTGCCATCAGTGCCTCCGGAGGGACAGACGGCTACACCTTC. It translates to CAISASGGTDGYTF.

V usage is TRBV30 and J usage is TRBJ2-3; D remains ambiguous. Germline CDR1 is GTSNPN and CDR2 is SVGIG (reference sequence). The V and J ends lost 5 bases and 5 bases respectively, with 8 bases between them. This CDR3 spans 11 amino acids. The CDR3, as DNA: TGTGCCTGGGGTCCCGGAGATACGCAGTATTTT. It codes for CAWGPGDTQYF.

This clone occurred once. The rearrangement joins TRBV19 to TRBJ1-5; no clear D. This CDR3 region has 15 residues. Trimming took off 7 bases at V and 2 bases at J, with 15 bases between the two ends. Per the germline V gene, CDR1 is LNHDA and CDR2 is SQIVND (reference sequence). CDR3 DNA: TGTGCCAGTAAACCCCAGACTAGGGGCAATCAGCCCCAGCATTTT. Encoded protein: CASKPQTRGNQPQHF.

J is TRBJ2-5 and V is TRBV5-4, with 8 bases fitting TRBD2. This CDR3 contains 13 residues. Germline lookup yields CDR1 SGHNT and CDR2 YYREEE (reference sequence). V dropped 6 bases and J dropped 1; count of bases not matched to a gene: 2. In nucleotides, the CDR3 is TGTGCCAGCAAGCGGGGGCGCCAAGAGACCCAGTACTTC. This encodes CASKRGRQETQYF.